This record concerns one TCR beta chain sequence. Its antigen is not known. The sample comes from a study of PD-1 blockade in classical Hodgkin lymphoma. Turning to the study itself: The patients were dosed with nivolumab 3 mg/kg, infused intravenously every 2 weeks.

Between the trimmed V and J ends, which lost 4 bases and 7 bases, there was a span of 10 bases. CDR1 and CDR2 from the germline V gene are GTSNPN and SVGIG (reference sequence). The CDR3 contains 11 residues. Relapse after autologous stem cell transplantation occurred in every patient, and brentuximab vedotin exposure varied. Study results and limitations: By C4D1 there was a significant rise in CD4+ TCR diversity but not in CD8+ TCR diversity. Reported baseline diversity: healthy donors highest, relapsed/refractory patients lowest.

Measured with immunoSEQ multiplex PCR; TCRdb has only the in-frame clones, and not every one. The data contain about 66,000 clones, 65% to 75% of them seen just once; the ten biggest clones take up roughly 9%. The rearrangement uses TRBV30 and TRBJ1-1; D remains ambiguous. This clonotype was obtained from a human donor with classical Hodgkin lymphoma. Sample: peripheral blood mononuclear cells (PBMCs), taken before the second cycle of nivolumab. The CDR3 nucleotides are TGTGCCTGGACACTCTTCGGTGAAGCTTTCTTT. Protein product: CAWTLFGEAFF.